What follows describes a single T cell receptor beta chain. Primers included in the PCR were 60 Vbeta and 13 Jbeta primers. Study processing details: In a later analysis, the count reached about 75 million unique TCR beta chains, with around 11 million shared. TCRdb's copy holds only in-frame clones and misses some; the assay was immunoSEQ multiplex PCR. D and trimming were read from the DNA, whereas the V and J calls and clone size are those reported in that table. The sample lists about 130,000 clones; around 8.5% were seen once. This specimen belongs to a study of cytomegalovirus exposure and HLA in healthy donors. The V gene's germline CDR1 is SEHNR and CDR2 FQNEAQ (reference sequence). The CDR3 is made up of 12 amino acids. The V gene lost 3 bases and the J gene lost 5 bases, with 8 bases spanning the gap.

This receptor was taken from a man between 35 and 55 years old in good health and CMV-seronegative. V is TRBV7-9 and J is TRBJ2-7; D unclear. Sample: PBMCs. CDR3 DNA sequence: TGTGCCAGCAGCTTTCGGGTTGACGAGCAGTACTTC. It codes for CASSFRVDEQYF.